The rows below give T cell receptor beta chains drawn from one sample of a study of blood T cell repertoires in COVID-19. Here immunoSEQ multiplex PCR was the method, and the copy in TCRdb shows in-frame clones only, minus some. The sample includes roughly 150,000 clones, more than 70% of them seen just once. The source material was peripheral blood. These receptor sequences come from a man aged 45-65 years who had recovered from COVID-19. CDR3s include the opening cysteine and the closing phenylalanine or tryptophan. Each record gives: J gene, clone size, V gene, D gene, CDR3 protein, CDR3 DNA. The D gene is left open where the match is weak. For some rows the clone size is stated as once, few or many, or as a class when expanded; others skip it.

j_gene: TRBJ2-3; abundance: once; v_gene: TRBV5-1; d_gene: TRBD2; CDR3aa: CASSLAGGSPADTQYF; CDR3nt: TGCGCCAGCAGCTTGGCGGGCGGGAGTCCGGCAGATACGCAGTATTTT
j_gene: TRBJ2-5; abundance: .; v_gene: TRBV5-4; d_gene: TRBD2; CDR3aa: CASSLGAASGIGTQYF; CDR3nt: TGTGCCAGCAGCTTGGGGGCCGCTAGCGGCATTGGGACCCAGTACTTC
j_gene: TRBJ1-4; abundance: .; v_gene: TRBV28; d_gene: TRBD1; CDR3aa: CASSIGTGLGKLFF; CDR3nt: TGTGCCAGCAGTATCGGGACAGGGTTGGGAAAACTGTTTTTT
j_gene: TRBJ1-5; abundance: .; v_gene: TRBV3-1/TRBV3-2; d_gene: TRBD1; CDR3aa: CASSQGTGSNQPQHF; CDR3nt: TGTGCCAGCAGCCAAGGGACAGGGAGCAATCAGCCCCAGCATTTT
j_gene: TRBJ2-2; abundance: .; v_gene: TRBV10-3; d_gene: TRBD2; CDR3aa: CAISESQGGPAGELFF; CDR3nt: TGTGCCATCAGTGAGTCGCAGGGAGGGCCGGCCGGGGAGCTGTTTTTT
j_gene: TRBJ2-1; abundance: .; v_gene: TRBV7-8; d_gene: TRBD2; CDR3aa: CASSVAASGYNEQFF; CDR3nt: TGTGCCAGCAGCGTAGCGGCTAGCGGGTACAATGAGCAGTTCTTC
j_gene: TRBJ2-4; abundance: .; v_gene: TRBV7-9; d_gene: .; CDR3aa: CASSSVTAIAKNIQYF; CDR3nt: TGTGCCAGCAGCTCGGTGACAGCCATAGCCAAAAACATTCAGTACTTC
j_gene: TRBJ1-6; abundance: .; v_gene: TRBV9; d_gene: TRBD1; CDR3aa: CASRGDREDSYNSPLHF; CDR3nt: TGTGCCAGCAGGGGGGACAGGGAAGATTCCTATAATTCACCCCTCCACTTT
j_gene: TRBJ1-4; abundance: .; v_gene: TRBV9; d_gene: .; CDR3aa: CASSQAGGEKLFF; CDR3nt: TGTGCCAGCAGTCAAGCGGGGGGTGAAAAACTGTTTTTT
j_gene: TRBJ1-4; abundance: .; v_gene: TRBV28; d_gene: .; CDR3aa: CASSLGGRVRTNEKLFF; CDR3nt: TGTGCCAGCAGTTTAGGGGGGAGGGTGAGGACTAATGAAAAACTGTTTTTT
j_gene: TRBJ2-1; abundance: .; v_gene: TRBV6-5; d_gene: TRBD1; CDR3aa: CASSTGTGYHNEQFF; CDR3nt: TGTGCCAGCAGTACCGGGACAGGGTATCACAATGAGCAGTTCTTC
j_gene: TRBJ2-1; abundance: .; v_gene: TRBV10-2; d_gene: TRBD2; CDR3aa: CASRRLAVTDEQFF; CDR3nt: TGCGCCAGCAGGAGACTAGCGGTTACTGATGAGCAGTTCTTC
j_gene: TRBJ1-6; abundance: .; v_gene: TRBV6-5; d_gene: .; CDR3aa: CASSYEGESNSPLHF; CDR3nt: TGTGCCAGCAGTTACGAGGGGGAGAGTAATTCACCCCTCCACTTT
j_gene: TRBJ2-7; abundance: .; v_gene: TRBV2; d_gene: TRBD2; CDR3aa: CASSDGLAGPTYEQYF; CDR3nt: TGTGCCAGCAGTGATGGACTAGCGGGACCAACTTACGAGCAGTACTTC
j_gene: TRBJ2-2; abundance: .; v_gene: TRBV7-2; d_gene: .; CDR3aa: CASSLGQLLNTGELFF; CDR3nt: TGTGCCAGCAGCCTCGGACAGTTACTGAACACCGGGGAGCTGTTTTTT
j_gene: TRBJ1-2; abundance: .; v_gene: TRBV18; d_gene: .; CDR3aa: CASSPPSGSNYGYTF; CDR3nt: TGTGCCAGCTCACCACCATCGGGTTCTAACTATGGCTACACCTTC
j_gene: TRBJ2-7; abundance: .; v_gene: TRBV5-4; d_gene: TRBD1; CDR3aa: CASSLARGQGDYEQYF; CDR3nt: TGTGCCAGCAGCTTGGCCCGTGGACAGGGAGACTACGAGCAGTACTTC
j_gene: TRBJ1-2; abundance: .; v_gene: TRBV27; d_gene: .; CDR3aa: CASSETTGYGYTF; CDR3nt: TGTGCCAGCAGTGAGACGACAGGATATGGCTACACCTTC
j_gene: TRBJ2-4; abundance: .; v_gene: TRBV15; d_gene: .; CDR3aa: CATSREMGRENIQYF; CDR3nt: TGTGCCACCAGCAGAGAAATGGGCCGAGAGAACATTCAGTACTTC
j_gene: TRBJ1-5; abundance: .; v_gene: TRBV10-3; d_gene: .; CDR3aa: CAISESLGSNQPQHF; CDR3nt: TGTGCCATCAGTGAGTCGCTAGGAAGCAATCAGCCCCAGCATTTT
j_gene: TRBJ2-1; abundance: few; v_gene: TRBV5-1; d_gene: TRBD1; CDR3aa: CASSLEGQGAYNEQFF; CDR3nt: TGCGCCAGCAGCTTGGAGGGACAGGGTGCCTACAATGAGCAGTTCTTC
j_gene: TRBJ2-2; abundance: .; v_gene: TRBV2; d_gene: .; CDR3aa: CASSENRLAGELFF; CDR3nt: TGTGCCAGCAGTGAAAACCGACTAGCCGGGGAGCTGTTTTTT
j_gene: TRBJ1-5; abundance: .; v_gene: TRBV11-2; d_gene: TRBD1; CDR3aa: CASSPGGAGNQPQHF; CDR3nt: TGTGCCAGCAGCCCAGGGGGCGCGGGCAATCAGCCCCAGCATTTT
j_gene: TRBJ2-1; abundance: few; v_gene: TRBV4-1; d_gene: .; CDR3aa: CASSSSDGSGAYNEQFF; CDR3nt: TGCGCCAGCAGCTCCTCGGACGGGTCGGGGGCCTACAATGAGCAGTTCTTC
j_gene: TRBJ1-1; abundance: .; v_gene: TRBV18; d_gene: .; CDR3aa: CASSPVSNTEAFF; CDR3nt: TGTGCCAGCTCGCCCGTCAGTAACACTGAAGCTTTCTTT
j_gene: TRBJ2-3; abundance: .; v_gene: TRBV7-9; d_gene: .; CDR3aa: CASSGRGAGYVDTQYF; CDR3nt: TGTGCCAGCAGCGGTAGAGGGGCGGGATACGTTGATACGCAGTATTTT
j_gene: TRBJ2-7; abundance: .; v_gene: TRBV11-2; d_gene: TRBD2; CDR3aa: CASSLLLGLAGEQYF; CDR3nt: TGTGCCAGCAGCTTGCTACTTGGGCTAGCGGGCGAGCAGTACTTC
j_gene: TRBJ2-3; abundance: .; v_gene: TRBV6-2/TRBV6-3; d_gene: TRBD1; CDR3aa: CASSYDPGGPDTQYF; CDR3nt: TGTGCCAGCAGTTACGATCCAGGGGGCCCAGATACGCAGTATTTT
j_gene: TRBJ1-1; abundance: few; v_gene: TRBV5-3; d_gene: TRBD1; CDR3aa: CARSLGPKGGVTEAFF; CDR3nt: TGTGCCAGAAGCTTGGGGCCCAAAGGGGGCGTCACTGAAGCTTTCTTT
j_gene: TRBJ2-6; abundance: .; v_gene: TRBV7-6; d_gene: TRBD1; CDR3aa: CASSLQGAGANVLTF; CDR3nt: TGTGCCAGCAGCTTACAGGGGGCCGGGGCCAACGTCCTGACTTTC
j_gene: TRBJ1-1; abundance: .; v_gene: TRBV19; d_gene: .; CDR3aa: CASTSDRGAEAFF; CDR3nt: .
j_gene: TRBJ2-7; abundance: .; v_gene: TRBV3-1/TRBV3-2; d_gene: .; CDR3aa: CASSYRDSSYEQYF; CDR3nt: TGTGCCAGCAGCTACCGGGACTCCTCCTACGAGCAGTACTTC
j_gene: TRBJ1-5; abundance: .; v_gene: TRBV6-2/TRBV6-3; d_gene: .; CDR3aa: CASSQFGLRGANQPQHF; CDR3nt: TGTGCCAGCAGCCAGTTCGGACTACGCGGGGCCAATCAGCCCCAGCATTTT
j_gene: TRBJ2-7; abundance: .; v_gene: TRBV7-9; d_gene: TRBD2; CDR3aa: CASSLSGGGTEQYF; CDR3nt: TGTGCCAGCAGCCTCTCGGGAGGGGGTACCGAGCAGTACTTC
j_gene: TRBJ2-2; abundance: .; v_gene: TRBV4-3; d_gene: .; CDR3aa: CASSQYRELTGELFF; CDR3nt: TGCGCCAGCAGCCAGTACAGGGAACTCACCGGGGAGCTGTTTTTT
j_gene: TRBJ2-2; abundance: once; v_gene: TRBV7-2; d_gene: .; CDR3aa: CASRRGDRPSGELFF; CDR3nt: TGTGCCAGCAGGAGAGGCGACAGGCCGTCCGGGGAGCTGTTTTTT
j_gene: TRBJ2-1; abundance: .; v_gene: TRBV2; d_gene: .; CDR3aa: CASSAGLTANEQFF; CDR3nt: TGTGCCAGCAGTGCGGGACTGACGGCCAATGAGCAGTTCTTC
j_gene: TRBJ1-4; abundance: .; v_gene: TRBV9; d_gene: .; CDR3aa: CASSFREGDEKLFF; CDR3nt: TGTGCCAGCAGTTTCAGGGAAGGAGATGAAAAACTGTTTTTT
j_gene: TRBJ1-1; abundance: .; v_gene: TRBV5-1; d_gene: .; CDR3aa: CASSSATGHTEAFF; CDR3nt: TGCGCCAGCAGCTCCGCTACAGGGCATACTGAAGCTTTCTTT
j_gene: TRBJ1-5; abundance: .; v_gene: TRBV24-1; d_gene: .; CDR3aa: CATQDRYNQPQHF; CDR3nt: TGTGCCACTCAAGACAGATACAATCAGCCCCAGCATTTT
j_gene: TRBJ2-1; abundance: .; v_gene: TRBV3-1/TRBV3-2; d_gene: TRBD2; CDR3aa: CASSQGREGWLEQFF; CDR3nt: TGTGCCAGCAGCCAAGGGCGGGAGGGGTGGTTGGAGCAGTTCTTC
j_gene: TRBJ1-2; abundance: .; v_gene: TRBV19; d_gene: TRBD1; CDR3aa: CASSLLAAGGTNYGYTF; CDR3nt: TGTGCCAGTAGTCTCTTGGCGGCAGGGGGCACTAACTATGGCTACACCTTC
j_gene: TRBJ1-2; abundance: .; v_gene: TRBV5-6; d_gene: .; CDR3aa: CASSLYRVWAGDYGYTF; CDR3nt: TGTGCCAGCAGCTTGTACAGGGTATGGGCCGGCGACTATGGCTACACCTTC
j_gene: TRBJ2-1; abundance: .; v_gene: TRBV7-2; d_gene: TRBD2; CDR3aa: CASSFEGIAGNEQFF; CDR3nt: TGTGCCAGCAGCTTCGAGGGGATAGCGGGGAATGAGCAGTTCTTC
j_gene: TRBJ1-2; abundance: once; v_gene: TRBV21-1; d_gene: .; CDR3aa: CASSPGLGDLCYTF; CDR3nt: TGTGCCAGCAGCCCGGGCCTAGGGGACTTGTGCTACACCTTC